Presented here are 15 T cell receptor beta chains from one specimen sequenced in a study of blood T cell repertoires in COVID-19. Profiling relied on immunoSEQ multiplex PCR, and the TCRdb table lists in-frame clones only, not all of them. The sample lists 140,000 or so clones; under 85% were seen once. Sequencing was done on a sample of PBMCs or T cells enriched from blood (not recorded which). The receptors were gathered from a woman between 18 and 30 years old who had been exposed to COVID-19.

This CDR3 reads CASSVSGNRLSETQYF. CDR3 DNA: TGTGCCAGTAGTGTTAGCGGGAACAGGTTGTCAGAGACCCAGTACTTC. The chain employs TRBV19 and TRBJ2-5; TRBD2 agrees at 8 bases. The CDR3 is 16 amino acids. The V gene end was trimmed by 5 bases and the J gene end by 4 bases; junction bases not matched to a gene: 12. Germline assignment: CDR1 LNHDA and CDR2 SQIVND (reference sequence).

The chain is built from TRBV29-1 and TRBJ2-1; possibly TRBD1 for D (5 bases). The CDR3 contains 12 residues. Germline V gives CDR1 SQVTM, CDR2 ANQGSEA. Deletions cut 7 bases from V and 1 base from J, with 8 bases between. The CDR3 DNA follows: TGCAGCGCCAAGGGGTCCTACAATGAGCAGTTCTTC. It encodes CSAKGSYNEQFF.

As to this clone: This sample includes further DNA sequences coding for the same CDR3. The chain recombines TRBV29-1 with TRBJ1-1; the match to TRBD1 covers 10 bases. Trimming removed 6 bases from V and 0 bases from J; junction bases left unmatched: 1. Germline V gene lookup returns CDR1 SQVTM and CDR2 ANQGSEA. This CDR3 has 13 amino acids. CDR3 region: CSVDRGLNTEAFF. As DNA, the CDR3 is TGCAGCGTCGACAGGGGGCTGAACACTGAAGCTTTCTTT.

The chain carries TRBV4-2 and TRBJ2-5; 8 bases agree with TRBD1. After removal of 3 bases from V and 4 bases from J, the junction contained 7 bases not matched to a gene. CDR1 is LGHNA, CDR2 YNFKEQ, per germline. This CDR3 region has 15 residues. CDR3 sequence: CASSHLQGAGETQYF. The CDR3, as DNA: TGTGCCAGCAGCCATCTTCAGGGGGCTGGAGAGACCCAGTACTTC.

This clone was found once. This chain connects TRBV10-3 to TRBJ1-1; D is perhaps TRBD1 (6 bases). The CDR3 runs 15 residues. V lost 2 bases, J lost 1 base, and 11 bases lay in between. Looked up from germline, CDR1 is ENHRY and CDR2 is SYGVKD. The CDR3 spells CAISETDRRNTEAFF. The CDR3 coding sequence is TGTGCCATCAGTGAGACTGACAGGAGGAACACTGAAGCTTTCTTT.

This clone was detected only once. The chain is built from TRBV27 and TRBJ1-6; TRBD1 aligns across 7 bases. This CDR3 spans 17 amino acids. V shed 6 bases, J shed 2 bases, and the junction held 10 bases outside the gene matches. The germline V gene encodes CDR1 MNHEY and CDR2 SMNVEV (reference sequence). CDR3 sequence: CASRSPTGPAYNSPLHF. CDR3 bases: TGTGCCAGCAGGTCACCGACAGGGCCGGCCTATAATTCACCCCTCCACTTT.

The CDR3 here is CASSQDWSAGGPRAEQYF. The CDR3 DNA follows: TGTGCCAGCAGCCAAGATTGGTCGGCGGGAGGACCCCGGGCCGAGCAGTACTTC. The V call is TRBV3-1 (or the pseudogene TRBV3-2), the J call TRBJ2-7; 8 bases match TRBD2. V was pared by 0 bases and J by 6 bases, with 16 bases of the junction left unmatched. Germline-derived CDR1 and CDR2 are LGHDT and YNNKEL (reference sequence). The CDR3 spans 18 residues.

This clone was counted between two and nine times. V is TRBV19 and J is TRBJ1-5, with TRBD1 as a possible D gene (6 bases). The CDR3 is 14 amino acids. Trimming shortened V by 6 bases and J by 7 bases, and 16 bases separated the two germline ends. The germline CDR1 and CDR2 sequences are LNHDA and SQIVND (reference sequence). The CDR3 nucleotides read TGTGCCAGTAGCGCGAGCGGGGGGCGGCAGCCCCAGCATTTT. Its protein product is CASSASGGRQPQHF.

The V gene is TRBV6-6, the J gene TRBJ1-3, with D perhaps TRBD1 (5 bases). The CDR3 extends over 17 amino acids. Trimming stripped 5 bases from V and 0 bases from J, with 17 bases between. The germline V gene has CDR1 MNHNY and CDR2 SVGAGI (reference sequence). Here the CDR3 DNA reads TGTGCCAGCAGTCATGGGGGGGAGGGGAGCTCTGGAAACACCATATATTTT. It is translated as CASSHGGEGSSGNTIYF.

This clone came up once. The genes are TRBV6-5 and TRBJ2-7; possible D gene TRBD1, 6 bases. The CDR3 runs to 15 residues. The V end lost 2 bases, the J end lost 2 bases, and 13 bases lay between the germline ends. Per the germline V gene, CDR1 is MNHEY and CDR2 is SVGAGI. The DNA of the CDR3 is TGTGCCAGCAGTTACGAAAACAGGGTTACCTACGAGCAGTACTTC. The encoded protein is CASSYENRVTYEQYF.

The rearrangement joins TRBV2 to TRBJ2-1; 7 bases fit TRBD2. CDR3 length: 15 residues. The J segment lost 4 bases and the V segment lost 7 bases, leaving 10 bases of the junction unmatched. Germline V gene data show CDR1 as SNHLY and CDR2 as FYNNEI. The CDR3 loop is CASKDREVGYNEQFF. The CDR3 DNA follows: TGTGCCAGCAAGGATCGGGAGGTGGGTTACAATGAGCAGTTCTTC.

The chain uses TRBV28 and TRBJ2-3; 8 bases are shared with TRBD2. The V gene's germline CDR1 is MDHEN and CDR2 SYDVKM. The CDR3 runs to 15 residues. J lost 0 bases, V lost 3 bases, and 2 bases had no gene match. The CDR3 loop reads CASSFSGTSTDTQYF. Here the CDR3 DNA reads TGTGCCAGCAGTTTTAGCGGGACTAGCACAGATACGCAGTATTTT.

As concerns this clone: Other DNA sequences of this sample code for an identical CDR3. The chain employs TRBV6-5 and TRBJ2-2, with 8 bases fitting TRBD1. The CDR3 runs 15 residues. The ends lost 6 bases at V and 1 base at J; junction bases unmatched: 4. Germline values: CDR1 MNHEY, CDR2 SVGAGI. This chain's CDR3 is CASRPDRGNTGELFF. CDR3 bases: TGTGCCAGCAGACCAGACAGGGGGAACACCGGGGAGCTGTTTTTT.

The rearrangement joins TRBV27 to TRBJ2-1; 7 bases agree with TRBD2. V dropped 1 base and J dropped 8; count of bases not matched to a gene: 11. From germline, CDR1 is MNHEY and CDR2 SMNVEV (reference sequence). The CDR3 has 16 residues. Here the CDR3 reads CASSLLGAGVKHEQFF. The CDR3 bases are TGTGCCAGCAGTTTATTAGGGGCGGGAGTTAAGCATGAGCAGTTCTTC.

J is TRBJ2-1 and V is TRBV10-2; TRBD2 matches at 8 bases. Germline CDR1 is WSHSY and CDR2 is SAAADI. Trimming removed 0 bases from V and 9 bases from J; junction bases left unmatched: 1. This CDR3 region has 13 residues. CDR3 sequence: CASSESREGEQFF. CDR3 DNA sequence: TGCGCCAGCAGTGAGTCACGGGAGGGTGAGCAGTTCTTC.